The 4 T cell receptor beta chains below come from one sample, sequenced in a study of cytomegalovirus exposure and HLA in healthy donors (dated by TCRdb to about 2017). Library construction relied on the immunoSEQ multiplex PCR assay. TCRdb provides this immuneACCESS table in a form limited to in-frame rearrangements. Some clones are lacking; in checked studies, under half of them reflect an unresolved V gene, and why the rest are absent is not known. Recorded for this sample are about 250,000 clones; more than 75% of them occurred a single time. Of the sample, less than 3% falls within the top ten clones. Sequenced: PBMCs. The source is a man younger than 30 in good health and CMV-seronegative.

The CDR3 protein is CASSSGLGGMETQYF. The CDR3 region has the DNA TGCGCCAGCAGCTCCGGGTTGGGAGGGATGGAGACCCAGTACTTC. V is TRBV5-1 and J is TRBJ2-5; 7 bases fit TRBD2. V lost 3 bases and J lost 5; bases outside the gene matches: 10. From germline, CDR1 is SGHRS and CDR2 YFSETQ. CDR3 length: 15 amino acids. Full variable domain (rest looked up from reference TRBV5-1 and TRBJ2-5): KAGVTQTPRYLIKTRGQQVTLSCSPISGHRSVSWYQQTPGQGLQFLFEYFSETQRNKGNFPGRFSGRQFSNSRSEMNVSTLELGDSALYLCASSSGLGGMETQYFGPGTRLLVL.

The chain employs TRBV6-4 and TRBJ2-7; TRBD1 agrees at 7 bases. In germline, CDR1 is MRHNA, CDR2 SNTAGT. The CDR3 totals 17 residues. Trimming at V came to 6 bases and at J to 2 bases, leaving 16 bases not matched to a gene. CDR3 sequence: CASSHGTVGWRTYEQYF. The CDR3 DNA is TGTGCCAGCAGCCACGGGACAGTTGGTTGGAGAACCTACGAGCAGTACTTC.

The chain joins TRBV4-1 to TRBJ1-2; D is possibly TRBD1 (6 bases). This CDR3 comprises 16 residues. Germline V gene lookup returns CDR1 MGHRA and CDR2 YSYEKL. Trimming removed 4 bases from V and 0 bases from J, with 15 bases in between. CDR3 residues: CASSPSTGRANYGYTF. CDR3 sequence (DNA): TGCGCCAGCAGCCCTTCGACAGGCCGAGCTAACTATGGCTACACCTTC.

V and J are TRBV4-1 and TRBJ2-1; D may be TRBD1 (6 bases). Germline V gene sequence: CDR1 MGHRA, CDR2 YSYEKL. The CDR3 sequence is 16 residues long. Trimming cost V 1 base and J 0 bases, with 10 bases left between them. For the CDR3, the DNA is TGCGCCAGCAGCCAAGGGGGGCTGAGCTCCTACAATGAGCAGTTCTTC. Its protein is CASSQGGLSSYNEQFF.